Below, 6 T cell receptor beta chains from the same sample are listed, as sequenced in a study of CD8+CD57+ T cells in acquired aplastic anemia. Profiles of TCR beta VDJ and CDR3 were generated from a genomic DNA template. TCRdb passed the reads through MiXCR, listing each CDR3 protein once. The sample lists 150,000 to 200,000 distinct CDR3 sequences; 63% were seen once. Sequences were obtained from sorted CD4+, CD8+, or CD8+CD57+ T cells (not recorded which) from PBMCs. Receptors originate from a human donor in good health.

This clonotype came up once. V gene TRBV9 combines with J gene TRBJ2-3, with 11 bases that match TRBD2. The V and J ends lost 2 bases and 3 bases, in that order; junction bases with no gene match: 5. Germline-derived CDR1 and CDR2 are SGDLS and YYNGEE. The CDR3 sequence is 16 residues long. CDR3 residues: CASSVGASGGTDTQYF. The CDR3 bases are TGTGCCAGCAGCGTGGGGGCTAGCGGGGGGACAGATACGCAGTATTTT.

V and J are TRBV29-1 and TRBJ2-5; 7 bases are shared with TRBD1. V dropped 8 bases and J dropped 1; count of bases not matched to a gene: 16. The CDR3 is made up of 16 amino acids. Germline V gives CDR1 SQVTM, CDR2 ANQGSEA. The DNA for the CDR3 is TGCAGCCCTCTAAGTATGACAGGGTTGGTCCAAGAGACCCAGTACTTC. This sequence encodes CSPLSMTGLVQETQYF.

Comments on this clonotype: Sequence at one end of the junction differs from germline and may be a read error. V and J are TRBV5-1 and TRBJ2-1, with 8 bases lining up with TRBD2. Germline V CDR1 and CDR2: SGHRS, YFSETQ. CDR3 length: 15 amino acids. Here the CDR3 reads CASSVDSGGYNEQFF. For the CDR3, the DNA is TGTGCCAGCAGCGTAGATTCGGGGGGGTACAATGAGCAGTTCTTC.

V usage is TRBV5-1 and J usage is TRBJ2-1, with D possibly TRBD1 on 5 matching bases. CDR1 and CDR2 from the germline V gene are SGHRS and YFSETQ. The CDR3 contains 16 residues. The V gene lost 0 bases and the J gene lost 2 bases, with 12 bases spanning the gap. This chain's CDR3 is CASSLASAGTYNEQFF. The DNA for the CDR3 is TGCGCCAGCAGCTTGGCATCGGCAGGGACCTACAATGAGCAGTTCTTC. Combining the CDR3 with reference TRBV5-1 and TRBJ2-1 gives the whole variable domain KAGVTQTPRYLIKTRGQQVTLSCSPISGHRSVSWYQQTPGQGLQFLFEYFSETQRNKGNFPGRFSGRQFSNSRSEMNVSTLELGDSALYLCASSLASAGTYNEQFFGPGTRLTVL.

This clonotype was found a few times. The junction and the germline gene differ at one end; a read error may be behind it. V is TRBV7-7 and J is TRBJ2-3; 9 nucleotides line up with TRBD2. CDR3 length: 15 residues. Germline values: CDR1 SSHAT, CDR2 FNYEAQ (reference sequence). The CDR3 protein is CASSLGLAGSDTQYF. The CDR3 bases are TGTGCTAGCAGCTTAGGGCTAGCGGGGTCAGATACGCAGTATTTT.

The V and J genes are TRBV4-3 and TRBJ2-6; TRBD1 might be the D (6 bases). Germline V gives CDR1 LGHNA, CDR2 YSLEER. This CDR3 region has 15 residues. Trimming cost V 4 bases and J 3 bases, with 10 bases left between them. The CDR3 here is CASSRRGGGANVLTF. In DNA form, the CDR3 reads TGCGCCAGCAGCCGCCGAGGGGGTGGGGCCAACGTCCTGACTTTC.